Listed here is a single T cell receptor (beta chain). This entry belongs to a study of blood T cells in healthy people across ages. The second PCR ran about 6 to 11 cycles with a sample-barcoded 5' primer and J-beta primers. TCRdb analysed the 5' RACE reads with MiXCR anew, one entry per CDR3 protein. In the table there are approximately 1.5 million distinct CDR3 sequences, about 31% of which are singletons. The CDR3 covers 12 residues. Germline CDR1 SQVTM, CDR2 ANQGSEA. The V end lost 7 bases, the J end lost 12 bases, and 18 bases lay between the germline ends. Sequences were obtained from blood. The genes are TRBV29-1 and TRBJ1-4; a possible D gene is TRBD1 (6 bases). The sequence was obtained from a woman aged 25-40 years in good health. CDR3 DNA: TGCAGCGCCGAGACAGGCGGACAAGAACTGTTTTTT. Its translation is CSAETGGQELFF.